This T cell receptor beta chain was sequenced for a study of post-analysis software for immune sequencing data. The CDR3 spans 16 residues. J was trimmed by 5 bases and V by 4 bases; bases with no gene match: 11. Per germline, CDR1 SGHVS and CDR2 FNYEAQ. On this clonotype itself: Antigen unknown.

Unique molecular identifiers tagged the TCR beta cDNA libraries. TCRdb used MiXCR to reprocess the PCR reads, holding one entry per CDR3 protein. This sample carries approximately 690,000 distinct CDR3 sequences, 55% to 70% of them seen once, and the ten largest clones take approximately 10%. Points from the study as a whole: Samples from one preparation batch, clustered by F measure, grouped strongly together. Patients carried roughly five TRBV segments more frequently than controls did, and TRBV5-6, TRBV5-1 and TRBV20-1 were among them. Relative to controls, patients with multiple sclerosis showed significantly lower normalized Chao1 diversity.

The sequenced material came from blood. The receptor's source is a girl aged 2 to 10 with multiple sclerosis. The V and J genes are TRBV7-6 and TRBJ2-5; 9 bases map to TRBD2. DNA of the CDR3: TGTGCCAGCAGCTCGAAACCGGGACTAGCATGGGAGACCCAGTACTTC. This gives the protein CASSSKPGLAWETQYF.